This entry describes one T cell receptor (beta chain). The target antigen is unknown. V gave up 3 bases and J gave up 9 bases, with 10 bases separating them. CDR1 and CDR2 (germline): SGDLS, YYNGEE. The CDR3 is made up of 12 amino acids. The sample originates from a study of T cell responses to AZD1222 COVID-19 vaccine. Study observations and caveats: Spike regions recognized by vaccine-associated CD4 TCRs spanned the protein, led by 160-218 and 743-854. Among those given AZD1222, only five or six were seropositive at baseline.

Here immunoSEQ multiplex PCR was the method, and the copy in TCRdb shows in-frame clones only, minus some. The sample records about 97,000 clones, around nine tenths being singletons. Source: peripheral blood, taken on day 0 of AZD1222 vaccination. The clonotype comes from an adult in good health. The chain employs TRBV9 and TRBJ2-1; weak D call: TRBD2 (5 bases). The CDR3 coding sequence is TGTGCCAGCAGCGAACTAGGCGGTGAGCAGTTCTTC. Encoded protein: CASSELGGEQFF.